A selection of T cell receptor beta chains follows, all from one sample in a study of cytomegalovirus exposure and HLA in healthy donors. TCRdb's table, derived via immunoSEQ multiplex PCR, lists solely in-frame clones and lacks some. Here the sample spans fewer than 150,000 clones, approximately 83% being singletons. The sequencing input was PBMCs. These receptors came from a male donor in good health and CMV-seronegative. The CDR3 runs from the conserved cysteine through the conserved F or W. A D gene is named only where the DNA matches it firmly. A row's size may be missing; if present it is once, few, many or a size class.

v_gene,abundance,d_gene,len,j_gene,CDR3aa,CDR3nt
TRBV7-2,.,.,16,TRBJ2-2,CASSLARVLATGELFF,TGTGCCAGCAGCTTAGCACGGGTCTTGGCCACCGGGGAGCTGTTTTTT
TRBV27,few,.,16,TRBJ1-2,CASSGVRGNPLWGYTF,TGTGCCAGCAGCGGTGTCAGAGGAAACCCTTTATGGGGCTACACCTTC
TRBV7-9,.,.,14,TRBJ1-1,CASSSQGMDTEAFF,TGTGCCAGCAGCTCACAGGGTATGGACACTGAAGCTTTCTTT
TRBV5-1,once,TRBD1,15,TRBJ2-2,CASSIDRGNTGELFF,TGCGCCAGCAGCATCGACAGGGGGAACACCGGGGAGCTGTTTTTT
TRBV28,.,.,14,TRBJ2-7,CASSWKRGGLEQYF,TGTGCCAGCAGTTGGAAAAGGGGGGGTCTCGAGCAGTACTTC
TRBV5-8,few,.,12,TRBJ1-1,CASSSRGGEAFF,TGTGCCAGCAGCTCCCGCGGGGGTGAAGCTTTCTTT
TRBV30,.,TRBD1,14,TRBJ1-4,CAWSEHPGGEKLFF,TGTGCCTGGAGTGAGCATCCAGGGGGTGAAAAACTGTTTTTT
TRBV6-5,.,.,16,TRBJ2-2,CASSYLAGSNTGELFF,TGTGCCAGCAGTTACTTGGCAGGCTCCAACACCGGGGAGCTGTTTTTT
TRBV7-6,.,.,13,TRBJ1-3,CAPARPPGNTIYF,TGTGCCCCTGCGCGGCCCCCTGGAAACACCATATATTTT
TRBV15,once,.,15,TRBJ2-2,CATSLAAWNTGELFF,TGTGCCACCAGCTTAGCGGCCTGGAACACCGGGGAGCTGTTTTTT
TRBV7-2,.,.,13,TRBJ2-3,CASSFRKTDTQYF,TGTGCCAGCAGCTTTAGAAAGACAGATACGCAGTATTTT
TRBV4-2,.,TRBD2,16,TRBJ2-1,CASSQLPSGDYNEQFF,TGTGCCAGCAGCCAACTTCCTAGCGGCGACTACAATGAGCAGTTCTTC
TRBV4-3,.,.,12,TRBJ2-1,CASSQRGNEQFF,TGCGCCAGCAGCCAACGGGGGAATGAGCAGTTCTTC
TRBV28,.,TRBD1,14,TRBJ2-5,CATGQGAFQETQYF,TGTGCCACCGGGCAGGGGGCTTTCCAAGAGACCCAGTACTTC
TRBV4-3,.,TRBD2,15,TRBJ2-7,CASSPFPSGAYEQYF,TGCGCCAGCAGCCCTTTTCCTAGCGGCGCCTACGAGCAGTACTTC
TRBV7-9,.,TRBD2,13,TRBJ2-7,CAGGTSGTYEQYF,TGTGCCGGCGGGACTAGCGGGACCTACGAGCAGTACTTC
TRBV7-9,.,TRBD1,15,TRBJ2-1,CASSGGTGTYNEQFF,TGTGCCAGCAGCGGGGGGACAGGGACCTACAATGAGCAGTTCTTC
TRBV7-2,.,.,17,TRBJ2-4,CASSQEGSPDGVNIQYF,TGTGCCAGCAGCCAAGAGGGATCTCCGGACGGGGTAAACATTCAGTACTTC
TRBV19,.,TRBD1,15,TRBJ2-7,CASSILHRGDWKQYF,TGTGCCAGTAGTATACTTCACAGGGGAGATTGGAAGCAGTACTTC
TRBV27,.,TRBD1,16,TRBJ1-2,CASSLVRSGQNNGYTF,TGTGCCAGCAGTTTAGTGCGCTCGGGACAGAACAATGGCTACACCTTC
TRBV7-7,.,TRBD2,15,TRBJ2-1,CASSRASGSGDEQFF,TGTGCCAGTTCGCGGGCTAGCGGGAGTGGGGATGAGCAGTTCTTC
TRBV7-9,once,.,17,TRBJ2-7,CASSLVGETGLPYEQYF,TGTGCCAGCAGCTTAGTAGGGGAGACAGGACTTCCCTACGAGCAGTACTTC
TRBV7-8,once,.,15,TRBJ2-3,CASSQMEGWADTQYF,TGTGCCAGCAGCCAGATGGAGGGCTGGGCAGATACGCAGTATTTT
TRBV9,.,.,15,TRBJ2-2,CASSVGGLGTGELFF,TGTGCCAGCAGCGTAGGGGGGCTAGGGACCGGGGAGCTGTTTTTT
TRBV6-5,.,TRBD1,16,TRBJ1-6,CASSYGTGGLGSPLHF,TGTGCCAGCAGTTACGGCACAGGGGGCTTAGGATCACCCCTCCACTTT
TRBV25-1,few,.,16,TRBJ1-1,CASSELGIAGNTEAFF,TGTGCCAGCAGTGAATTGGGGATTGCGGGGAACACTGAAGCTTTCTTT
TRBV5-1,.,.,15,TRBJ2-5,CASSPPGPHLETQYF,TGCGCCAGCAGTCCGCCGGGTCCCCACCTGGAGACCCAGTACTTC
TRBV5-4,few,TRBD2,15,TRBJ2-7,CASSTGTSGSYEQYF,TGTGCCAGCAGCACCGGGACTAGCGGATCCTACGAGCAGTACTTC
TRBV28,.,TRBD2,15,TRBJ2-1,CASNQSGRRGGEQFF,TGTGCCAGCAATCAGAGCGGGAGGAGGGGCGGTGAGCAGTTCTTC
TRBV25-1,few,TRBD2,12,TRBJ2-7,CASSVRGYEQYF,TGTGCCAGCAGTGTGCGGGGGTACGAGCAGTACTTC
TRBV9,.,TRBD1,15,TRBJ2-2,CASSLTGSNTGELFF,TGTGCCAGCAGCTTGACAGGGTCGAACACCGGGGAGCTGTTTTTT
TRBV6-6,.,TRBD2,13,TRBJ2-5,CASSNGGIGEQYF,TGTGCCAGCAGTAACGGGGGGATAGGAGAGCAGTACTTC
TRBV19,.,.,13,TRBJ1-1,CASSITLNTEAFF,TGTGCCAGTAGTATTACTCTAAACACTGAAGCTTTCTTT
TRBV4-3,.,TRBD1,16,TRBJ2-1,CASSPRTGTGYNEQFF,TGCGCCAGCAGCCCCCGGACCGGGACAGGCTACAATGAGCAGTTCTTC
TRBV6-5,.,.,14,TRBJ2-1,CASSYQGKNNEQFF,TGTGCCAGCAGTTATCAGGGTAAAAACAATGAGCAGTTCTTC
TRBV4-3,.,TRBD1,15,TRBJ1-2,CASSQDLSTGSGYTF,TGCGCCAGCAGCCAAGATCTATCGACAGGGAGTGGCTACACCTTC
TRBV2,.,TRBD1,13,TRBJ2-5,CASATGTGRSQYF,TGTGCCAGCGCAACCGGGACAGGGAGGTCCCAGTACTTC
TRBV5-1,.,TRBD2,16,TRBJ2-7,CASSSGLAGGRDEQYF,TGCGCCAGCAGCTCCGGATTAGCGGGAGGGCGGGACGAGCAGTACTTC
TRBV28,.,TRBD2,15,TRBJ2-3,CASSLWRESSDTQYF,TGTGCCAGCAGTTTATGGCGGGAGAGTTCAGATACGCAGTATTTT
TRBV10-3,few,TRBD1,14,TRBJ1-1,CAISQTGLNTEAFF,TGTGCCATCAGCCAGACAGGGCTGAACACTGAAGCTTTCTTT
TRBV15,.,.,13,TRBJ1-1,CATGAQSNTEAFF,TGTGCCACCGGGGCGCAGTCGAACACTGAAGCTTTCTTT
TRBV27,.,.,13,TRBJ2-1,CASSRGPYNEQFF,TGTGCCAGCAGCCGAGGGCCGTACAATGAGCAGTTCTTC
TRBV25-1,once,TRBD1,15,TRBJ2-7,CASSLPGTGTYEQYF,TGTGCCAGCAGTCTTCCCGGGACAGGGACCTACGAGCAGTACTTC
TRBV27,.,TRBD2,15,TRBJ2-1,CASTTGLAGYNEQFF,TGTGCCAGCACAACCGGACTAGCGGGGTACAATGAGCAGTTCTTC
TRBV7-2,once,.,16,TRBJ2-7,CASSLKTTTGYYEQYF,TGTGCCAGCAGCTTAAAGACTACAACGGGTTACTACGAGCAGTACTTC
TRBV7-8,.,TRBD1,15,TRBJ2-7,CASSRTGGAYYEQYF,TGTGCCAGCAGCAGGACAGGGGGCGCGTACTACGAGCAGTACTTC
TRBV28,.,TRBD1,15,TRBJ1-5,CASSLRQGFNQPQHF,TGTGCCAGCAGCCTAAGACAGGGATTCAATCAGCCCCAGCATTTT
TRBV28,.,.,13,TRBJ1-3,CASSSRVGNTIYF,TGTGCCAGCAGTTCCAGGGTTGGAAACACCATATATTTT
TRBV2,.,TRBD2,15,TRBJ2-1,CASSDGSGRYNEQFF,TGTGCCAGCAGTGACGGTAGCGGGAGATACAATGAGCAGTTCTTC